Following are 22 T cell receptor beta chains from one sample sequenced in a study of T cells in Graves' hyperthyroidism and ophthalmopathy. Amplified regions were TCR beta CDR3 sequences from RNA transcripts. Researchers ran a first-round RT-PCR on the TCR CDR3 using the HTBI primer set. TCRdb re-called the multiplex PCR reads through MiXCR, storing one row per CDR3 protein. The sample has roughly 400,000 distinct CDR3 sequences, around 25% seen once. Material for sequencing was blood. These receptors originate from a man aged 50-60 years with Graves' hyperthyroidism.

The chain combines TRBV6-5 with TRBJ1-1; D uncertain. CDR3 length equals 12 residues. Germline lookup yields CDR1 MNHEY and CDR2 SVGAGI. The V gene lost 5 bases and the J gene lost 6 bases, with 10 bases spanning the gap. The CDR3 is CASSDSVAEAFF. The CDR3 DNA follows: TGTGCCAGCAGTGATTCGGTAGCTGAAGCTTTCTTT.

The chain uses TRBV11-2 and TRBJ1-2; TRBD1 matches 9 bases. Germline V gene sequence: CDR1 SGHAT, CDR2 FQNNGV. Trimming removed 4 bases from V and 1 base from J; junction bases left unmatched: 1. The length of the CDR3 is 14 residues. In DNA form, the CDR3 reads TGTGCCAGCAGCTGGGACAGGGATAACTATGGCTACACCTTC. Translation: CASSWDRDNYGYTF.

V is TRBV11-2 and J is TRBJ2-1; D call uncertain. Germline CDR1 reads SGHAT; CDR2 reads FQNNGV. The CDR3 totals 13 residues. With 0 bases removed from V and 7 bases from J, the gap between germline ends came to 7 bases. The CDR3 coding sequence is TGTGCCAGCAGCTTAGAAGGGAAGAATGAGCAGTTCTTC. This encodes CASSLEGKNEQFF.

This CDR3 reads CATSDSLFQETQYF. The CDR3, as DNA: TGTGCCACCAGTGATTCCCTATTTCAAGAGACCCAGTACTTC. The chain combines TRBV24-1 with TRBJ2-5; D remains ambiguous. The germline gives CDR1 KGHDR, CDR2 SFDVKD. The CDR3 is made up of 14 amino acids. Trimming removed 2 bases at V and 2 bases at J, with 8 bases between.

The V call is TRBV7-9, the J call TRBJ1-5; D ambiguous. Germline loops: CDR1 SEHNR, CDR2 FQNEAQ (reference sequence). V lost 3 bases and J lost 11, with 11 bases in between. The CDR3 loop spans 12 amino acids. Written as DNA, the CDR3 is TGTGCCAGCAGCTTGGGAATTGCGGCCCAGCATTTT. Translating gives CASSLGIAAQHF.

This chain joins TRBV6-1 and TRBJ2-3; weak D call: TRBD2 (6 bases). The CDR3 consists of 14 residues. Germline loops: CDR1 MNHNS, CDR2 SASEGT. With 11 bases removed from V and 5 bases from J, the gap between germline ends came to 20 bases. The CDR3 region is CACGNPGSGDTQYF. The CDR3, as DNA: TGTGCCTGCGGCAACCCCGGGAGCGGAGATACGCAGTATTTT.

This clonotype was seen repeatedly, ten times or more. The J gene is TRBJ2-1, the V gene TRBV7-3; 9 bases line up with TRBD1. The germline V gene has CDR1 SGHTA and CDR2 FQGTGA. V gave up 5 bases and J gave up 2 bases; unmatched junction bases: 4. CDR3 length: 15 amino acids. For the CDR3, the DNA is TGTGCCAGCAGCATGGGACAGGGCCCCTACAATGAGCAGTTCTTC. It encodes CASSMGQGPYNEQFF. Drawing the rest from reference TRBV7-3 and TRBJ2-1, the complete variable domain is GAGVSQTPSNKVTEKGKYVELRCDPISGHTALYWYRQSLGQGPEFLIYFQGTGAADDSGLPNDRFFAVRPEGSVSTLKIQRTERGDSAVYLCASSMGQGPYNEQFFGPGTRLTVL.

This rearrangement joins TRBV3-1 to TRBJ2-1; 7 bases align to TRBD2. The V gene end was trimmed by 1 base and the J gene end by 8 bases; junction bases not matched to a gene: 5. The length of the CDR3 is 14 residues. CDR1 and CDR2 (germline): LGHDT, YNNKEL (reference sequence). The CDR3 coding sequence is TGTGCCAGCAGCCAAGTTCGACTAGCCCATGAGCAGTTCTTC. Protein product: CASSQVRLAHEQFF.

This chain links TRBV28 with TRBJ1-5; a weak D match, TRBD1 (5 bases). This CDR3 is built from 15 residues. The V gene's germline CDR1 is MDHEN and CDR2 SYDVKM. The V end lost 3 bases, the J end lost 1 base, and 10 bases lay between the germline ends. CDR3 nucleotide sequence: TGTGCCAGCAGTTTGGCAGGGATGAGCAATCAGCCCCAGCATTTT. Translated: CASSLAGMSNQPQHF. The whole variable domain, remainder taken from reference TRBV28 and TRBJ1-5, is DVKVTQSSRYLVKRTGEKVFLECVQDMDHENMFWYRQDPGLGLRLIYFSYDVKMKEKGDIPEGYSVSREKKERFSLILESASTNQTSMYLCASSLAGMSNQPQHFGDGTRLSIL.

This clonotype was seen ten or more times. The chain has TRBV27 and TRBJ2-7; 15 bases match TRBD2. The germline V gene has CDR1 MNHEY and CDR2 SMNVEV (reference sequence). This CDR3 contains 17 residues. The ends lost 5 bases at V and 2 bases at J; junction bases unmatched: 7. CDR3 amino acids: CASSASGTSGRTYEQYF. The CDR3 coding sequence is TGTGCCAGCAGTGCTTCCGGGACTAGCGGGAGGACCTACGAGCAGTACTTC.

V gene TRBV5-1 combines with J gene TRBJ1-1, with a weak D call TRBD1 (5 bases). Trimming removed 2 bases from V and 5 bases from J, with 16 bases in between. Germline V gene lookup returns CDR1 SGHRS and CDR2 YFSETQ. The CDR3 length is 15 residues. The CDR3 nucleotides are TGCGCCAGCAGCTTCGACAGCTCTGGAGGGACTGAAGCTTTCTTT. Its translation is CASSFDSSGGTEAFF. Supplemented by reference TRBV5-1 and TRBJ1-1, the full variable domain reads KAGVTQTPRYLIKTRGQQVTLSCSPISGHRSVSWYQQTPGQGLQFLFEYFSETQRNKGNFPGRFSGRQFSNSRSEMNVSTLELGDSALYLCASSFDSSGGTEAFFGQGTRLTVV.

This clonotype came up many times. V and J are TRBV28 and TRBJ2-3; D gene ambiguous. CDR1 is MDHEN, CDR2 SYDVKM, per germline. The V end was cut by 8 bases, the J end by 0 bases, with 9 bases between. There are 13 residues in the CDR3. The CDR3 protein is CASRARSTDTQYF. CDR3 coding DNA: TGTGCCAGCCGGGCTCGAAGCACAGATACGCAGTATTTT.

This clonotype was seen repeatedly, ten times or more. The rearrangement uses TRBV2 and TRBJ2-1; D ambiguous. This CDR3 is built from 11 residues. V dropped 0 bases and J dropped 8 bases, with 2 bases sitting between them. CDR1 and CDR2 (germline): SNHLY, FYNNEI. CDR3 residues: CASSEAYEQFF. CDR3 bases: TGTGCCAGCAGTGAAGCATATGAGCAGTTCTTC.

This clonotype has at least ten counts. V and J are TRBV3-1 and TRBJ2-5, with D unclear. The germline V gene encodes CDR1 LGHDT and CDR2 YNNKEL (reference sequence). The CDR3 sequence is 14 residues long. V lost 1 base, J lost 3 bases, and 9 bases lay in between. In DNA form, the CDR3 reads TGTGCCAGCAGCCAAGGACCTTCGAAAGAGACCCAGTACTTC. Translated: CASSQGPSKETQYF.

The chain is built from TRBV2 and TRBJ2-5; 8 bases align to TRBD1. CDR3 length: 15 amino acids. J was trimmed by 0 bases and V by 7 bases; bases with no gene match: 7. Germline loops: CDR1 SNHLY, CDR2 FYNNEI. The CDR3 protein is CASTPRTGNQETQYF. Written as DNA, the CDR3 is TGTGCCAGCACCCCACGGACAGGGAACCAAGAGACCCAGTACTTC.

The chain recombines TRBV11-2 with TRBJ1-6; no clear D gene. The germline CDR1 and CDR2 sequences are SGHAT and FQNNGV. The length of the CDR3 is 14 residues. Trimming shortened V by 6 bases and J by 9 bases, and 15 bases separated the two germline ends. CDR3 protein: CASREEDQSSPLHF. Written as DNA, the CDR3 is TGTGCCAGCAGAGAGGAGGACCAGTCTTCACCCCTCCACTTT.

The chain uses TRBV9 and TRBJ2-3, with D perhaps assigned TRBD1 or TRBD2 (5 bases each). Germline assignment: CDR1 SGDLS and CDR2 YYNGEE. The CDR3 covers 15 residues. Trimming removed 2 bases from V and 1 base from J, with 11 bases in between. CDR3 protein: CASSVRGSRTDTQYF. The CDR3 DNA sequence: TGTGCCAGCAGCGTGAGGGGTTCCCGCACAGATACGCAGTATTTT.

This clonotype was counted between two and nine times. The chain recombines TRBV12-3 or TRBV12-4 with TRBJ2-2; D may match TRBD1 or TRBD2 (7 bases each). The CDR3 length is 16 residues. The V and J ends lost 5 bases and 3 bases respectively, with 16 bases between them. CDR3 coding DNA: TGTGCCAGCAGTAGTAGCAGGGGGGGTTACACCGGGGAGCTGTTTTTT. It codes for CASSSSRGGYTGELFF.

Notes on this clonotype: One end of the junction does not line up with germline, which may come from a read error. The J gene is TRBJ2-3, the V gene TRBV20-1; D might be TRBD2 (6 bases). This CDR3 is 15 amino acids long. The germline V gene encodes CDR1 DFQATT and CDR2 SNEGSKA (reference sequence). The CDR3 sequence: CSTRVFGRSVDAQYF. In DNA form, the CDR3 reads TGCAGTACTAGAGTGTTCGGGAGATCGGTAGATGCGCAGTATTTT.

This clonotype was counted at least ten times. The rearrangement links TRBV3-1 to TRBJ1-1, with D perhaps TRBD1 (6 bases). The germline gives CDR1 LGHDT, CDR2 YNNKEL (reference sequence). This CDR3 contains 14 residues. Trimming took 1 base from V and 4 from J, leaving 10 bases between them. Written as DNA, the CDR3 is TGTGCCAGCAGCCAAGTATGGGGGGCCACTGAAGCTTTCTTT. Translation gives CASSQVWGATEAFF.

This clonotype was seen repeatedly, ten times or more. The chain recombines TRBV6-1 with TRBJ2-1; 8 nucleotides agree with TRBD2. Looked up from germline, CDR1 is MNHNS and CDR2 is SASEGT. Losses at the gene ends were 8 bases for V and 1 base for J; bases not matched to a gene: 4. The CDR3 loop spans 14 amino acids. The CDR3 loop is CASFGGASYNEQFF. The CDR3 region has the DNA TGTGCCAGCTTCGGGGGGGCTTCCTACAATGAGCAGTTCTTC.

CDR3 loop: CSAILWTSGNTGELFF. Written as DNA, the CDR3 is TGCAGTGCCATACTATGGACTAGCGGAAACACCGGGGAGCTGTTTTTT. The chain links TRBV20-1 to TRBJ2-2, with TRBD2 matching 10 bases. J lost 2 bases, V lost 6 bases, and 9 bases had no gene match. The length of the CDR3 is 16 residues. Germline CDR1 is DFQATT and CDR2 is SNEGSKA (reference sequence).